A single sample gave rise to the 8 T cell receptor beta chains below, sequenced in a study of human T cells and chemical hapten exposure (dated by TCRdb to the early 2020s). Read against the paper, the sample's time point label means: patch test 3, about 24 weeks after DPC sensitization. The sample's treatment or condition label, decoded: therapeutic diphenylcyclopropenone sensitization with weekly scalp DPC. The method behind the library was RACE. The instrument was a NextSeq 500. Using fastp trimming at Q25 and MiXCR clonotype assembly, TCRdb reanalyzed the public sequencing data and kept in-frame beta chains. Merged by CDR3 protein, the rows form single entries marked with the most common genes and DNA. The sample contains 50,000 to 80,000 distinct CDR3 sequences, approximately 10% of them found a single time. The biggest ten clones account for roughly 2.1% of the sample. The input for sequencing was whole blood, taken in connection with sensitization to the hapten diphenylcyclopropenone (DPC). The receptor source for this set is a woman between 25 and 40 years old with alopecia areata. Some clones in this sample may be carry-over from other donors' samples.

This clonotype has a handful of counts. The V gene is TRBV7-9, the J gene TRBJ2-1; 10 nucleotides align to TRBD2. This CDR3 contains 17 residues. The trim removed 4 bases at V and 4 bases at J, leaving 10 bases unmatched. CDR1 is SEHNR and CDR2 is FQNEAQ in the germline V gene (reference sequence). CDR3 bases: TGTGCCAGCAGCTCCACGTTCAGCGGGGGGGCATACAATGAGCAGTTCTTC. Its protein is CASSSTFSGGAYNEQFF.

This clonotype was picked up a small number of times. The gene calls are TRBV18 and TRBJ1-1, with D maybe TRBD1 (5 bases). The V end was cut by 3 bases, the J end by 2 bases, with 13 bases between. Germline CDR1 and CDR2: KGHSH and LQKENI. The CDR3 extends over 15 amino acids. The CDR3 here is CASSPPTGPNTEAFF. DNA for the CDR3: TGTGCCAGCTCACCCCCCACAGGACCCAACACTGAAGCTTTCTTT.

The rearrangement uses TRBV9 and TRBJ2-2; no clear D gene. CDR3 length: 13 residues. With 3 bases removed from V and 4 bases from J, the gap between germline ends came to 7 bases. The germline gives CDR1 SGDLS, CDR2 YYNGEE. CDR3 sequence (DNA): TGTGCCAGCAGCGCTGGGTTCACCGGGGAGCTGTTTTTT. Encoded protein: CASSAGFTGELFF.

The V and J genes are TRBV4-1 and TRBJ1-3; D remains unclear. The V gene lost 4 bases and the J gene lost 1 base, with 11 bases spanning the gap. Germline CDR1 and CDR2: MGHRA and YSYEKL. The CDR3 is 15 residues long. CDR3: CASSPQTVSGNTIYF. DNA of the CDR3: TGCGCCAGCAGCCCCCAAACCGTGTCTGGAAACACCATATATTTT.

This chain joins TRBV19 and TRBJ2-2; unclear D gene. The germline V gene has CDR1 LNHDA and CDR2 SQIVND (reference sequence). V lost 9 bases and J 4 bases, leaving 15 bases between the germline ends. This CDR3 has 14 amino acids. CDR3 nucleotide sequence: TGTGCCAGCTCGACCGACTGGGTCACCGGGGAGCTGTTTTTT. Amino acid sequence: CASSTDWVTGELFF.

The chain recombines TRBV11-2 with TRBJ2-5, with 7 positions matching TRBD1. Trimming at V came to 1 base and at J to 5 bases, leaving 10 bases not matched to a gene. Germline CDR1 reads SGHAT; CDR2 reads FQNNGV. The CDR3 is 16 residues long. In DNA form, the CDR3 reads TGTGCCAGCAGCTTAGCCCGGACAGGTTTTACGGAGACCCAGTACTTC. It yields the protein CASSLARTGFTETQYF.

This clonotype has more than one count but fewer than ten. The gene calls are TRBV5-4 and TRBJ2-2, with D perhaps matching TRBD1 (6 bases). V lost 4 bases and J lost 6, with 10 bases in between. The CDR3 spans 13 residues. Germline assignment: CDR1 SGHNT and CDR2 YYREEE (reference sequence). The CDR3 nucleotides are TGTGCCAGCAGCCCGCAGGGGCCCGGGGAGCTGTTTTTT. As protein: CASSPQGPGELFF.

This clonotype showed up just a few times. The chain combines TRBV29-1 with TRBJ1-2; 8 bases line up with TRBD1. Trimming at V came to 4 bases and at J to 2 bases, leaving 9 bases not matched to a gene. The CDR3 has 15 amino acids. Germline V gives CDR1 SQVTM, CDR2 ANQGSEA. DNA of the CDR3: TGCAGCGTTGGTCCGTCGGGACAGGCCAACTATGGCTACACCTTC. This gives the protein CSVGPSGQANYGYTF.